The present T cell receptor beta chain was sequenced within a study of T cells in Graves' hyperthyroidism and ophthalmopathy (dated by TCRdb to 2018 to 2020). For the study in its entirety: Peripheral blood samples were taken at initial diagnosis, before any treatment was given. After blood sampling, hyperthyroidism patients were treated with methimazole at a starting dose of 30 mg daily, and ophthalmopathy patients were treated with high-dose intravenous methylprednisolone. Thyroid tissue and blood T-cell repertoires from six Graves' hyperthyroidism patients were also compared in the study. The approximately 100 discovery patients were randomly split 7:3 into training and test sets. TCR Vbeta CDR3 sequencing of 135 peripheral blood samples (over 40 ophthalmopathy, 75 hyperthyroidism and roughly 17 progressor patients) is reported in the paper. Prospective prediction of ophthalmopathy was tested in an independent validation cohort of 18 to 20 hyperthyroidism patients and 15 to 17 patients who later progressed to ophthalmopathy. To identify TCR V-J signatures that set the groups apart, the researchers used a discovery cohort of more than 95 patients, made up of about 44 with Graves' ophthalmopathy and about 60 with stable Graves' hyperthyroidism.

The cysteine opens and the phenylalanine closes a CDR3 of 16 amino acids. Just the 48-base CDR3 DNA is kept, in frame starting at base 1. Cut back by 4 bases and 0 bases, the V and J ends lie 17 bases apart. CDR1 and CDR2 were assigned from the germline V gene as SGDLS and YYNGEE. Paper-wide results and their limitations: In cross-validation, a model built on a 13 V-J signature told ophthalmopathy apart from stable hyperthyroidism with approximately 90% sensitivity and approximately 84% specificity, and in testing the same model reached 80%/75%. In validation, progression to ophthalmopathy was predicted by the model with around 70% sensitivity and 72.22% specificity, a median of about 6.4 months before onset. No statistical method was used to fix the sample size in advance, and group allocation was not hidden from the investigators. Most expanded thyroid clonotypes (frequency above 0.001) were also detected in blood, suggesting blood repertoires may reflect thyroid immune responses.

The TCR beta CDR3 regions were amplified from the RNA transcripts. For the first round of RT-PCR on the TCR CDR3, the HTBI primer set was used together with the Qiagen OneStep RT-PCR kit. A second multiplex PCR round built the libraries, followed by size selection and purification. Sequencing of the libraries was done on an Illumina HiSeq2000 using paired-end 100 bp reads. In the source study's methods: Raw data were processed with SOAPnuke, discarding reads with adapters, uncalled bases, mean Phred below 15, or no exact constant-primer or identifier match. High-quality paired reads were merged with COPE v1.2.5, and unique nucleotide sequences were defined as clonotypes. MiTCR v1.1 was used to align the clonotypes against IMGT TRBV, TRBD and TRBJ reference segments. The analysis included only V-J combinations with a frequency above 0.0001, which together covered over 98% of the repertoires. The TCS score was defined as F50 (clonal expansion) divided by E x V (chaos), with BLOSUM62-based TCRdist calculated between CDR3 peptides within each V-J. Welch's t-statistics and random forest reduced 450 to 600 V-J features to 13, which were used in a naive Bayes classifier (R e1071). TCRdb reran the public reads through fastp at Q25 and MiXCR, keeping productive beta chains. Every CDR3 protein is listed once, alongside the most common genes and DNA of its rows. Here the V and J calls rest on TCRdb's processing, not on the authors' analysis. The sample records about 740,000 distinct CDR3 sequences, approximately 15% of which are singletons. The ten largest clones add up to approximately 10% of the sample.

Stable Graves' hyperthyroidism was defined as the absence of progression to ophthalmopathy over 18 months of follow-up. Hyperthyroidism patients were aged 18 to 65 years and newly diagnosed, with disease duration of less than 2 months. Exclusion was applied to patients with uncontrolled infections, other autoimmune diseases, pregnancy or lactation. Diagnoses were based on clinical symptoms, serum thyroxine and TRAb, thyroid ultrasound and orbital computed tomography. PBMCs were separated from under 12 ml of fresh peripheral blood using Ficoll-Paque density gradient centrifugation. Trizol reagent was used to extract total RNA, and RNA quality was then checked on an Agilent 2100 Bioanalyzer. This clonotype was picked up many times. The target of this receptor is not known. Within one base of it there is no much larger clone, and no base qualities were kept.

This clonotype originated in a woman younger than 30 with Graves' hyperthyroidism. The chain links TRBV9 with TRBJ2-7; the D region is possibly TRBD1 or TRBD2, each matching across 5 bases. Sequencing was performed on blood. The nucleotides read TGTGCCAGCAGCTCGTTGGGGGAACCAAACTCCTACGAGCAGTACTTC. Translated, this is CASSSLGEPNSYEQYF.